Listed below are T cell receptor beta chains from one sample, sequenced in a study of cytomegalovirus exposure and HLA in healthy donors. The method was immunoSEQ multiplex PCR; TCRdb's version includes in-frame clones alone and lacks a portion of them. The repertoire has over 85,000 clones, about nine tenths of them found once; the top ten carry 1.5% to 2%. The specimen sequenced was PBMCs. These receptors were obtained from a woman between 18 and 29 years old in good health and CMV-seronegative. CDR3s include the opening cysteine and the closing phenylalanine or tryptophan. A D gene is named only where the DNA matches it firmly. Not all rows give a size; the values are once, few, many and, for expanded clones, a class.

abundance,d_gene,j_gene,v_gene,CDR3nt,CDR3aa
NA,NA,TRBJ1-4,TRBV19,TGTGCCAGTATTCAGGCGCCGAATGAAAAACTGTTTTTT,CASIQAPNEKLFF
NA,NA,TRBJ2-1,TRBV5-1,TGCGCCAGCAGCATAACAGGAGCTGAGCAGTTCTTC,CASSITGAEQFF
NA,TRBD1,TRBJ2-7,TRBV9,TGTGCCAGCAGCGATAAACCCGGGACAGAGAGCTACGAGCAGTACTTC,CASSDKPGTESYEQYF
once,NA,TRBJ2-7,TRBV2,TGTGCCAGCAGTGAAGCAAGGGGGATCTACTACGAGCAGTACTTC,CASSEARGIYYEQYF
once,TRBD1,TRBJ1-5,TRBV27,TGTGCCAGCAGTCAACAGGGGGGTGGTCAGCCCCAGCATTTT,CASSQQGGGQPQHF
NA,TRBD1,TRBJ1-2,TRBV27,TGTGCCAGCAGGCCGGACAGGGCCTTACTCTATGGCTACACCTTC,CASRPDRALLYGYTF
NA,NA,TRBJ1-2,TRBV7-2,TGTGCCAGCAGCTTAGGAGCCTACCGAGGCTATGGCTACACCTTC,CASSLGAYRGYGYTF
NA,NA,TRBJ1-1,TRBV2,TGTGCCAGCTCCGGACATTACACTGAAGCTTTCTTT,CASSGHYTEAFF
NA,NA,TRBJ2-1,TRBV15,TGTGCCACCAGCGTCGGAGCGGAGGAGCAGTTCTTC,CATSVGAEEQFF
once,NA,TRBJ1-2,TRBV29-1,TGCAGCGTTGTAGATTCAGGGGTTTGCACCTTC,CSVVDSGVCTF
NA,TRBD1,TRBJ1-3,TRBV27,TGTGCCAGCAGTTTATCACAGGGGCGAAGAAACACCATATATTTT,CASSLSQGRRNTIYF
NA,NA,TRBJ2-7,TRBV30,TGTGCCTCCGGGGAGTCCTACTACGAGCAGTACTTC,CASGESYYEQYF
NA,NA,TRBJ2-4,TRBV13,TGTGCCAGCAGCTTAGTGGGCAGGGTGGAAAACATTCAGTACTTC,CASSLVGRVENIQYF
NA,TRBD1,TRBJ2-7,TRBV7-8,TGTGCCAGCAGCCTCGACAGGGTCGGAGGAGAGCAGTACTTC,CASSLDRVGGEQYF
many,NA,TRBJ2-1,TRBV6-4,TGTGCCAGCAGTGTCCGTAAGGGAGAGGCCAATGAGCAGTTCTTC,CASSVRKGEANEQFF
NA,TRBD2,TRBJ2-5,TRBV5-1,TGCGCCAGCAGCTTAGGTAGCGGGCATGAAGAGACCCAGTACTTC,CASSLGSGHEETQYF
NA,TRBD2,TRBJ2-1,TRBV28,TGTGCCAGCAGTACCCTCGGGGGGGGCGCTTACAATGAGCAGTTCTTC,CASSTLGGGAYNEQFF